The T cell receptor beta chain under discussion was sequenced for a study of technical replicates of blood from several donors. Trimming shortened V by 4 bases and J by 5 bases, and 12 bases separated the two germline ends. Per the germline V gene, CDR1 is SQVTM and CDR2 is ANQGSEA. This CDR3 has 12 residues. The assay was immunoSEQ multiplex PCR, and TCRdb's table has in-frame clones only and misses some. The table has more than 65,000 clones, nearly 95% seen once. The rearrangement uses TRBV29-1 and TRBJ2-7; D unresolved. The TCR comes from a human donor in good health. Material: T cells isolated from PBMCs. CDR3 sequence (DNA): TGCAGCGTTGCTCCCTCGTCGGACGAGCAGTACTTC. Its protein is CSVAPSSDEQYF.